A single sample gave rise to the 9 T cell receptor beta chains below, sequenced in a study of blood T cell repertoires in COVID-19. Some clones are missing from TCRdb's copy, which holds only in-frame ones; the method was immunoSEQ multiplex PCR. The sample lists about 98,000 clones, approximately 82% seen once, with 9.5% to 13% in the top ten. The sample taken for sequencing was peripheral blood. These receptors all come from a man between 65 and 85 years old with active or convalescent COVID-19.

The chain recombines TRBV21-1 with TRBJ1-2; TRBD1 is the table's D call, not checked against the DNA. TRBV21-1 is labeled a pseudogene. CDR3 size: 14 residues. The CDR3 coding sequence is TGTGCCAGCAGCGGATGGGACAGCCACTATGGCTACACCTTC. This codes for CASSGWDSHYGYTF.

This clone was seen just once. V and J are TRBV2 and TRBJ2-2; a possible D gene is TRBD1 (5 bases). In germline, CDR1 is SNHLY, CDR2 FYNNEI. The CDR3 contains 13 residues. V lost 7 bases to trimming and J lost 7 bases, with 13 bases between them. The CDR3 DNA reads TGTGCCAGCAAGGGGTCCCTGATCGGGGAGCTGTTTTTT. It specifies CASKGSLIGELFF.

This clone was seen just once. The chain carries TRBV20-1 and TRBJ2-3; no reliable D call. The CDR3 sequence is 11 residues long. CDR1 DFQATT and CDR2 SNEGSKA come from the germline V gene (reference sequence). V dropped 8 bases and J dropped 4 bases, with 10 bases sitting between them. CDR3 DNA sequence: TGCAGTACCAGTGGGCCAGATACGCAGTATTTT. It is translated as CSTSGPDTQYF.

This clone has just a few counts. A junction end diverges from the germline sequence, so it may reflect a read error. CDR3 sequence (DNA): TGTGCCAGCACTGAACAGGCGCCCTCTGGAAACACCATATATTTT. Its translation is CASTEQAPSGNTIYF. The gene calls are TRBV6-1 and TRBJ1-3, with D possibly being TRBD1 (5 bases). The CDR3 covers 15 residues. Per germline, CDR1 MNHNS and CDR2 SASEGT.

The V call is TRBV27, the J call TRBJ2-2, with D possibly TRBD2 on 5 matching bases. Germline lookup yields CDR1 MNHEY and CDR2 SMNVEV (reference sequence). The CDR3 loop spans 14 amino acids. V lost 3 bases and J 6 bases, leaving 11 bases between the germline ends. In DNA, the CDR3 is TGTGCCAGCAGTTTCGGCGGAGGCGCCGGGGAGCTGTTTTTT. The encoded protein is CASSFGGGAGELFF.

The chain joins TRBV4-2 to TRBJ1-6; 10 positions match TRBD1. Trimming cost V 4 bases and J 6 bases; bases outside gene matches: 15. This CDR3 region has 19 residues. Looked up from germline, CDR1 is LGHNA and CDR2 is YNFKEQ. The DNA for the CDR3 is TGTGCCAGCAGCCGCGGTCGTATCATGGGACAGGGGAGTAATTCACCCCTCCACTTT. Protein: CASSRGRIMGQGSNSPLHF.

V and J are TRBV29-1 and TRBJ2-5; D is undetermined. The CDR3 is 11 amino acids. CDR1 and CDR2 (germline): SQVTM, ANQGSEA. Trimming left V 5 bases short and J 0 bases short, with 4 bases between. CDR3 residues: CSVLYQETQYF. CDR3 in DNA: TGCAGCGTTCTCTACCAAGAGACCCAGTACTTC.

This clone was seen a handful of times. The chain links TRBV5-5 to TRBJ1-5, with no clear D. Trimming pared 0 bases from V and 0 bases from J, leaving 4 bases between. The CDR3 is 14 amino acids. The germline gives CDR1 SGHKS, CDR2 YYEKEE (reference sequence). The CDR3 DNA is TGTGCCAGCAGCTTGGTATATAGCAATCAGCCCCAGCATTTT. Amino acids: CASSLVYSNQPQHF.

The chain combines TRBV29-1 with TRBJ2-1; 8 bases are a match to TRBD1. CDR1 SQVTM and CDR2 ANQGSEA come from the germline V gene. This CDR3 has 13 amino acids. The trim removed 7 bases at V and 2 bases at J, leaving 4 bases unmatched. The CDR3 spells CSERTGPYNEQFF. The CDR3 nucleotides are TGCAGCGAAAGGACAGGGCCCTACAATGAGCAGTTCTTC.